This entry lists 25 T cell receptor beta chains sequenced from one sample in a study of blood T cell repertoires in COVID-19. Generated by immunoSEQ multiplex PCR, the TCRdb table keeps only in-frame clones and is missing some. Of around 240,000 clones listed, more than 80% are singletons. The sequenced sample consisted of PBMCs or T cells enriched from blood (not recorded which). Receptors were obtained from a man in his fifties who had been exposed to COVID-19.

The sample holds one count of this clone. CDR3 region: CASSVGTGGRKTQYF. The CDR3 DNA reads as TGTGCCAGTAGTGTCGGGACGGGGGGTAGGAAGACCCAGTACTTC. The chain is built from TRBV19 and TRBJ2-5; 7 positions agree with TRBD2. V lost 5 bases, J lost 6 bases, and 12 bases stayed unmatched. The CDR3 totals 15 residues. Germline V CDR1 and CDR2: LNHDA, SQIVND (reference sequence).

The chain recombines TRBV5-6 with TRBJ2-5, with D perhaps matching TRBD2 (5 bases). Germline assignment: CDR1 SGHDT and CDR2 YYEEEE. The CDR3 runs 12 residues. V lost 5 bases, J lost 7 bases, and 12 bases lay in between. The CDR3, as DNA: TGTGCCAGCAGTCCCCCAAGCGGGACCCAGTACTTC. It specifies CASSPPSGTQYF.

CDR3 residues: CASQKGQGWNTEAFF. For the CDR3, the DNA is TGTGCCAGCCAAAAGGGGCAGGGGTGGAACACTGAAGCTTTCTTT. This chain connects TRBV6-5 to TRBJ1-1; possible D gene TRBD1, 6 bases. The length of the CDR3 is 15 residues. The germline V gene has CDR1 MNHEY and CDR2 SVGAGI. The ends were cut back, 8 bases at V and 1 base at J, with 17 bases in the middle.

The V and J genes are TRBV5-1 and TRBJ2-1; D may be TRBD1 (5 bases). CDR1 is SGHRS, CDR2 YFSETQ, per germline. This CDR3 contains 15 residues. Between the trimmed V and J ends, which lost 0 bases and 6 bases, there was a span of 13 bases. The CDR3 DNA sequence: TGCGCCAGCAGCTTGGAGGCAGGGTCATTCAATGAGCAGTTCTTC. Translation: CASSLEAGSFNEQFF. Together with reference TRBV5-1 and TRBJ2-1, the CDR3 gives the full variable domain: KAGVTQTPRYLIKTRGQQVTLSCSPISGHRSVSWYQQTPGQGLQFLFEYFSETQRNKGNFPGRFSGRQFSNSRSEMNVSTLELGDSALYLCASSLEAGSFNEQFFGPGTRLTVL.

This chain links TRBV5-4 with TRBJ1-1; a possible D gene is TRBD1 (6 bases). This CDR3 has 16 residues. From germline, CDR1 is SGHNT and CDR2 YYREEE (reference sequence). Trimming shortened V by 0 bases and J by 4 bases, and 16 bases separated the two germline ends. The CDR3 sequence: CASSLGATGTVTEAFF. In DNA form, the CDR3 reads TGTGCCAGCAGCTTGGGGGCAACAGGGACGGTCACTGAAGCTTTCTTT.

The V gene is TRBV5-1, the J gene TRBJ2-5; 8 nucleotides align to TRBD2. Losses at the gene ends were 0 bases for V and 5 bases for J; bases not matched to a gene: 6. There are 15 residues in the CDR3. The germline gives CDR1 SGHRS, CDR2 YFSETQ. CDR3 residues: CASSLGGSGAETQYF. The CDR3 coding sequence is TGCGCCAGCAGCTTGGGTGGTAGCGGGGCGGAGACCCAGTACTTC.

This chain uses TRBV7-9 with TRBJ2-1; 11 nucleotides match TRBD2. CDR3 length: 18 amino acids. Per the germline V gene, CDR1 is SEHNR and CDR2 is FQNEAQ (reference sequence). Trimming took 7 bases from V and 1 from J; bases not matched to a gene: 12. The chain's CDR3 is CASINTGLAVSSYNEQFF. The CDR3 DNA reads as TGTGCCAGCATCAACACGGGACTAGCGGTCTCATCCTACAATGAGCAGTTCTTC.

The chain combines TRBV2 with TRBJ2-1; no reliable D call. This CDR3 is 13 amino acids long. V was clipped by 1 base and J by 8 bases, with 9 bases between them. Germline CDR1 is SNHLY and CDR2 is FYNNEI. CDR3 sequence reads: CASSEGEFHEQFF. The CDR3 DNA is TGTGCCAGCAGTGAAGGAGAGTTCCATGAGCAGTTCTTC.

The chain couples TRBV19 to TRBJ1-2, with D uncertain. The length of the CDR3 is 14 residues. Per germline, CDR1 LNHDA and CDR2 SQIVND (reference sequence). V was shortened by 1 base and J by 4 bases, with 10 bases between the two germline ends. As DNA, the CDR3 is TGTGCCAGTAGTATAGGGGCCGTAAGCTATGGCTACACCTTC. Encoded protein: CASSIGAVSYGYTF.

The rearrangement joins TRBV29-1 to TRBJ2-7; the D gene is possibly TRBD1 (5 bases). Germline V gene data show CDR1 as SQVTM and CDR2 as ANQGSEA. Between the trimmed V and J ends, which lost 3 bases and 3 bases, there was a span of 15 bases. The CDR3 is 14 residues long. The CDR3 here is CSVDLGAGHYEQYF. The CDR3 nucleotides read TGCAGCGTTGATTTAGGCGCAGGACACTACGAGCAGTACTTC.

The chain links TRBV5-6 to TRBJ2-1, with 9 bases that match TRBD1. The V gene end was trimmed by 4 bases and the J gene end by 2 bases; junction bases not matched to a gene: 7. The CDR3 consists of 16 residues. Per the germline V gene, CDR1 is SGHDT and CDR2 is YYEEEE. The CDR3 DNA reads TGTGCCAGCAGCATCGACAGGGGGAGGGCCTACAATGAGCAGTTCTTC. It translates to CASSIDRGRAYNEQFF.

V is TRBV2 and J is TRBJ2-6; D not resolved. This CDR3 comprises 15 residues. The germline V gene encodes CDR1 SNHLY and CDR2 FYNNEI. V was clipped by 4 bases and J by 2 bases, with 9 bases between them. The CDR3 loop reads CASSVSDPGANVLTF. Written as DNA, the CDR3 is TGTGCCAGCAGTGTTAGTGATCCTGGGGCCAACGTCCTGACTTTC. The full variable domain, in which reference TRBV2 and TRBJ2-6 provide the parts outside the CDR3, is EPEVTQTPSHQVTQMGQEVILRCVPISNHLYFYWYRQILGQKVEFLVSFYNNEISEKSEIFDDQFSVERPDGSNFTLKIRSTKLEDSAMYFCASSVSDPGANVLTFGAGSRLTVL.

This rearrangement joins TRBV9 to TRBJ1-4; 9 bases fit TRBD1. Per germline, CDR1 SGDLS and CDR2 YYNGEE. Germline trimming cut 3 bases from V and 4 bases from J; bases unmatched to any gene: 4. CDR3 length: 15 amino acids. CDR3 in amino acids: CASSERQGVNEKLFF. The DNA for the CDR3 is TGTGCCAGCAGCGAACGACAGGGGGTTAATGAAAAACTGTTTTTT.

CDR3 loop: CASRRTQGYTEAFF. CDR3 in DNA: TGTGCCAGCAGGAGAACACAGGGCTACACTGAAGCTTTCTTT. The V and J genes are TRBV7-9 and TRBJ1-1; D may be TRBD1 (6 bases). V lost 6 bases to trimming and J lost 3 bases, with 14 bases between them. This CDR3 comprises 14 residues. Germline CDR1 and CDR2: SEHNR and FQNEAQ (reference sequence).

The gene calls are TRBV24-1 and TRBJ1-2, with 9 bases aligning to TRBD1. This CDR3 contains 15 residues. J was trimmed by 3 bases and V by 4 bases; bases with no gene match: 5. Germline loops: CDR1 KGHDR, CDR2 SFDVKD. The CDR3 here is CATSDPTGGDYGYTF. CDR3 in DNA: TGTGCCACCAGTGACCCCACAGGGGGCGACTATGGCTACACCTTC.

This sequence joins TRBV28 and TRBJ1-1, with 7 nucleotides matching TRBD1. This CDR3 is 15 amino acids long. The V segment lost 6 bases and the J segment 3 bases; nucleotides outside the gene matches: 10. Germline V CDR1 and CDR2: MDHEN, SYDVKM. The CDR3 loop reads CASSSPNTGDTEAFF. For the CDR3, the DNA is TGTGCCAGCAGCTCGCCCAATACAGGGGACACTGAAGCTTTCTTT.

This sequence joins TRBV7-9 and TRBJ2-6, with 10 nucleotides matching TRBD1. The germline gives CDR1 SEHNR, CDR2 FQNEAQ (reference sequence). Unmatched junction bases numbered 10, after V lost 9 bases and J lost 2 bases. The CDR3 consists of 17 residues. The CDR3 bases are TGTGCCAGTGAACCGGGACAGGGGTTTCCTGGGGCCAACGTCCTGACTTTC. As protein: CASEPGQGFPGANVLTF. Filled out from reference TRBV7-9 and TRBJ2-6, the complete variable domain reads DTGVSQNPRHKITKRGQNVTFRCDPISEHNRLYWYRQTLGQGPEFLTYFQNEAQLEKSRLLSDRFSAERPKGSFSTLEIQRTEQGDSAMYLCASEPGQGFPGANVLTFGAGSRLTVL.

The CDR3 DNA sequence: TGTGCCAGCAGCTCGGGACAGCACACCGGGGAGCTGTTTTTT. This gives the protein CASSSGQHTGELFF. The chain combines TRBV7-3 with TRBJ2-2; TRBD1 aligns across 7 bases. The J segment lost 3 bases and the V segment lost 4 bases, leaving 2 bases of the junction unmatched. CDR3 length: 14 residues. Germline V gene data show CDR1 as SGHTA and CDR2 as FQGTGA.

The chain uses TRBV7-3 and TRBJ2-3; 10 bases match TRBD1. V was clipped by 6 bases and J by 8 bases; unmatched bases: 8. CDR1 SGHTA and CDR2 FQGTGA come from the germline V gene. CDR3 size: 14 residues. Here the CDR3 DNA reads TGTGCCAGCAGTCACCGGGACAGGGGAGGTACGCAGTATTTT. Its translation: CASSHRDRGGTQYF.

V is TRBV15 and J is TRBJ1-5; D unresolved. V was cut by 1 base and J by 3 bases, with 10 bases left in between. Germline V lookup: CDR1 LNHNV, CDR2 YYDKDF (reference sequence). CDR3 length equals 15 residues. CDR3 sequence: CATSRALQDNQPQHF. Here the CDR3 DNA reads TGTGCCACCAGCAGAGCTCTCCAGGACAATCAGCCCCAGCATTTT.

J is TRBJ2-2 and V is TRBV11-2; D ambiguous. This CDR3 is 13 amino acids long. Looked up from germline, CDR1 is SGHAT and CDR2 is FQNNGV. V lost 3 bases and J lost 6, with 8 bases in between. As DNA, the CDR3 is TGTGCCAGCAGCTTTGTCGCGTCCGGGGAGCTGTTTTTT. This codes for CASSFVASGELFF.

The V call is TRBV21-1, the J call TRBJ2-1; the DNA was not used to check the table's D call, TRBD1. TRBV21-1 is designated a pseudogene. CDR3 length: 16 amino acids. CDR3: CASSKAATGYYNEQFF. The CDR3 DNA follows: TGTGCCAGCAGCAAAGCCGCGACAGGGTACTACAATGAGCAGTTCTTC.

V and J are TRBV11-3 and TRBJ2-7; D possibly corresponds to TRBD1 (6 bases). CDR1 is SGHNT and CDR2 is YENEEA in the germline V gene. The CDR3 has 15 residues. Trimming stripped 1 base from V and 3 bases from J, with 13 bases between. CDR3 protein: CASSLAFGRGYEQYF. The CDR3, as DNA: TGTGCCAGCAGCTTAGCTTTTGGCAGGGGCTACGAGCAGTACTTC. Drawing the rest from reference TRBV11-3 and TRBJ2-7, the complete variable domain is EAGVVQSPRYKIIEKKQPVAFWCNPISGHNTLYWYLQNLGQGPELLIRYENEEAVDDSQLPKDRFSAERLKGVDSTLKIQPAELGDSAVYLCASSLAFGRGYEQYFGPGTRLTVT.

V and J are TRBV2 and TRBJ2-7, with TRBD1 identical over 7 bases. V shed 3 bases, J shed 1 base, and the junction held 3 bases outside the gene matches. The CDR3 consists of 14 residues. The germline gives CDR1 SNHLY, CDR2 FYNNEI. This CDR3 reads CASSDQGVSYEQYF. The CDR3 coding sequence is TGTGCCAGCAGTGACCAGGGGGTTTCCTACGAGCAGTACTTC.

CDR3 amino acids: CAWSYGGGFYEQYF. The CDR3, as DNA: TGTGCCTGGAGTTACGGGGGGGGATTCTACGAGCAGTACTTC. This chain connects TRBV30 to TRBJ2-7; 8 bases are shared with TRBD2. The CDR3 is 14 residues long. The V gene end was trimmed by 2 bases and the J gene end by 3 bases; junction bases not matched to a gene: 6. In germline, CDR1 is GTSNPN, CDR2 SVGIG (reference sequence).